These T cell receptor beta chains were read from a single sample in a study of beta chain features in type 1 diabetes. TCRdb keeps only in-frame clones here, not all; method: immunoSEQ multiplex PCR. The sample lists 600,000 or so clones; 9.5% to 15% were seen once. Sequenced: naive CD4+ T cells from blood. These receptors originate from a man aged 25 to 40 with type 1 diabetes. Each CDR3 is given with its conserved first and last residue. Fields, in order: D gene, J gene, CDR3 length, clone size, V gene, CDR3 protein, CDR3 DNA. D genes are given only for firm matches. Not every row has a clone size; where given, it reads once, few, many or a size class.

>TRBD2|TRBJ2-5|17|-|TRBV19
CATKKLAGKGFQETQYF
TGTGCCACCAAAAAACTAGCGGGGAAAGGTTTCCAAGAGACCCAGTACTTC
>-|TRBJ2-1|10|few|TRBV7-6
CASSLGEQFF
TGTGCCAGCAGCTTAGGTGAGCAGTTCTTC
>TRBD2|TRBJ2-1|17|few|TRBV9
CASSATSGGSGEGEQFF
TGTGCCAGCAGCGCGACTAGCGGGGGCTCCGGGGAGGGTGAGCAGTTCTTC
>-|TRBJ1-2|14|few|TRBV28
CASSSSDRAYGYTF
TGTGCCAGCAGCTCTTCGGACAGAGCTTATGGCTACACCTTC
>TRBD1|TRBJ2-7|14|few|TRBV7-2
CASRTGTESYEQYF
TGTGCCAGCAGAACCGGGACAGAATCCTACGAGCAGTACTTC
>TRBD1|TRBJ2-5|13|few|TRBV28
CASSLRQGETQYF
TGTGCCAGCAGTTTACGACAGGGAGAGACCCAGTACTTC
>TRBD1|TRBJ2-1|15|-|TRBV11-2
CASSLEQGAVNEQFF
TGTGCCAGCAGCTTAGAACAGGGGGCTGTAAATGAGCAGTTCTTC
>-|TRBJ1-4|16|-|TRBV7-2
CASRSQYGQPNEKLFF
TGTGCCAGCAGGTCCCAATACGGACAGCCGAATGAAAAACTGTTTTTT
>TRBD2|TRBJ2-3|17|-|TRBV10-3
CAISAGSGGGDTDTQYF
TGTGCCATCAGTGCTGGTAGCGGGGGGGGCGACACAGATACGCAGTATTTT
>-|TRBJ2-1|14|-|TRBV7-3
CASSQTGTHNEQFF
TGTGCCAGCAGCCAGACAGGGACTCACAATGAGCAGTTCTTC
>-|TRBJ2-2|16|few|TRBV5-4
CASSLKVGQGGGPLFF
TGTGCCAGCAGCTTGAAGGTTGGGCAGGGAGGTGGTCCGCTGTTTTTT
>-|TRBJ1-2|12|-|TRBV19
CASTSAGTGYTF
TGTGCCAGCACCTCCGCCGGGACGGGCTACACCTTC
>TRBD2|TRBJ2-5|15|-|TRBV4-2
CASSQGTSEQETQYF
TGTGCCAGCAGCCAAGGCACTAGCGAACAAGAGACCCAGTACTTC
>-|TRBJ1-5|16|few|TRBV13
CASSFGPDSSNQPQHF
TGTGCCAGCAGCTTCGGGCCCGACAGTAGCAATCAGCCCCAGCATTTT
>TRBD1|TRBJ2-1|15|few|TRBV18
CASSPLMTGGNEQFF
TGTGCCAGCTCACCATTGATGACAGGGGGTAATGAGCAGTTCTTC
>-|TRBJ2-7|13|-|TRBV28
CASSSNESYEQYF
TGTGCCAGCAGTAGTAACGAATCCTACGAGCAGTACTTC
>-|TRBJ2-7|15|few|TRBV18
CASSLPGLPAYEQYF
TGTGCCAGCTCACTCCCGGGACTTCCTGCCTACGAGCAGTACTTC
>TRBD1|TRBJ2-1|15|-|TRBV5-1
CASSPGTGGNNEQFF
TGCGCCAGCAGCCCGGGGACAGGGGGAAACAATGAGCAGTTCTTC
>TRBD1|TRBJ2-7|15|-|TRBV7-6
CASSLAGQGIHEQYF
TGTGCCAGCAGCTTGGCGGGACAGGGTATCCACGAGCAGTACTTC
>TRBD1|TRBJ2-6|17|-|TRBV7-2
CASSRTGAWTGANVLTF
TGTGCCAGCAGCCGGACAGGGGCGTGGACTGGGGCCAACGTCCTGACTTTC
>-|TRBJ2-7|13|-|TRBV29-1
CSVEVPGHYEQYF
TGCAGCGTTGAAGTCCCAGGTCACTACGAGCAGTACTTC
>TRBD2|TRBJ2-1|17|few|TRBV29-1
CSVSGTSGSNSYNEQFF
TGCAGCGTCTCCGGGACTAGCGGGAGCAACTCCTACAATGAGCAGTTCTTC
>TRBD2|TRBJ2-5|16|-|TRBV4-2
CASSPRASGGQETQYF
TGTGCCAGCAGCCCCAGGGCGAGCGGGGGACAAGAGACCCAGTACTTC
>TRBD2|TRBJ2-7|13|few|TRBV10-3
CAITSGGAYEQYF
TGTGCCATTACTAGCGGGGGGGCCTACGAGCAGTACTTC
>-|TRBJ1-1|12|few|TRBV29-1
CSVEEDWTEAFF
TGCAGCGTTGAGGAGGATTGGACTGAAGCTTTCTTT
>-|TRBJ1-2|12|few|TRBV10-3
CAITGANYGYTF
TGTGCCATCACAGGGGCTAACTATGGCTACACCTTC
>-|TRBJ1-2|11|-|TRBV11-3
CASSSFYGYTF
TGTGCCAGCAGCTCCTTCTATGGCTACACCTTC
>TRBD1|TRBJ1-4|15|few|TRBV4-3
CASSARDRGLEKLFF
TGCGCCAGCAGCGCCCGGGACAGGGGGCTTGAAAAACTGTTTTTT
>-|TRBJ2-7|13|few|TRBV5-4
CASSHWGQSEQYF
TGTGCCAGCAGCCATTGGGGACAATCCGAGCAGTACTTC
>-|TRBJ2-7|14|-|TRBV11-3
CASSLGQVSHEQYF
TGTGCCAGCAGCTTAGGGCAGGTGAGCCACGAGCAGTACTTC
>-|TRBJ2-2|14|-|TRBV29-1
CSVGIESRGGELFF
TGCAGCGTTGGTATCGAGTCCCGGGGCGGGGAGCTGTTTTTT
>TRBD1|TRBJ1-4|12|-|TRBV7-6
CASSLVGQKLFF
TGTGCCAGCAGCTTAGTGGGACAGAAACTGTTTTTT
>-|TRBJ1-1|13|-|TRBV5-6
CASSQRVNTEAFF
TGTGCCAGCAGCCAGCGGGTGAACACTGAAGCTTTCTTT
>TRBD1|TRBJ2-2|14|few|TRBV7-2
CASSLAGTGRELFF
TGTGCCAGCAGCTTAGCGGGGACAGGGCGGGAGCTGTTTTTT
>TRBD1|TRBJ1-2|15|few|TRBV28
CASSGGTGRNYGYTF
TGTGCCAGCAGTGGTGGGACAGGCCGTAACTATGGCTACACCTTC
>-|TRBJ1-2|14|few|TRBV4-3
CASSRSRDDYGYTF
TGCGCCAGCAGCCGGAGTAGGGACGACTATGGCTACACCTTC
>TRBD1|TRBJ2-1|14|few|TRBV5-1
CASSPGQVFNEQFF
TGCGCCAGCAGCCCGGGACAGGTCTTCAATGAGCAGTTCTTC
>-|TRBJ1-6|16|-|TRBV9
CASSPGTLKDYSPLHF
TGTGCCAGCAGCCCCGGGACACTCAAGGACTATTCACCCCTCCACTTT
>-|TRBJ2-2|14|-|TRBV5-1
CASSDHQGTGELFF
TGCGCCAGCAGCGACCATCAGGGAACCGGGGAGCTGTTTTTT
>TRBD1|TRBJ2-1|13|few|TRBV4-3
CASSRGQSNEQFF
TGCGCCAGCAGCCGGGGACAGAGCAATGAGCAGTTCTTC
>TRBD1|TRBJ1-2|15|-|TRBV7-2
CASSLAQGALGGYTF
TGTGCCAGCAGCTTAGCCCAGGGGGCGTTGGGTGGCTACACCTTC